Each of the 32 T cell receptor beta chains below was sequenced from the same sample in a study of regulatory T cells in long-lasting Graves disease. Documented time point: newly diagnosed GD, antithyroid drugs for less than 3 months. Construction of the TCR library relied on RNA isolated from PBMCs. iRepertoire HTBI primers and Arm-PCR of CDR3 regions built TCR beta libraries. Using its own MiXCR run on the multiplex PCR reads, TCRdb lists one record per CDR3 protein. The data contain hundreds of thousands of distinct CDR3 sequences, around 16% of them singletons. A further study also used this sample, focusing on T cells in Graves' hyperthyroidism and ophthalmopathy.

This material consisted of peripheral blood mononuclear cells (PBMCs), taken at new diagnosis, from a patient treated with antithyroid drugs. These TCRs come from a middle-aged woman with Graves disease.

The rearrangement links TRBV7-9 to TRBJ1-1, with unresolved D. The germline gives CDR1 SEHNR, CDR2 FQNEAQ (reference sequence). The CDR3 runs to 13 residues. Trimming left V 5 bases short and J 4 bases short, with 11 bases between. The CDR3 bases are TGTGCCAGCAGCCTTTCGTTGAGCACTGAAGCTTTCTTT. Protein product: CASSLSLSTEAFF.

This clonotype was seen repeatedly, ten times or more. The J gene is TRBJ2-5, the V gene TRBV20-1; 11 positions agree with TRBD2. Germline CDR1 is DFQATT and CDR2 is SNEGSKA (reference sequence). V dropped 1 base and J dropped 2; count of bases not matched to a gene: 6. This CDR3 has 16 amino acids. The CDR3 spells CSARGLAGRLQETQYF. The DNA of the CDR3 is TGCAGTGCTAGAGGACTAGCGGGGCGCCTACAAGAGACCCAGTACTTC.

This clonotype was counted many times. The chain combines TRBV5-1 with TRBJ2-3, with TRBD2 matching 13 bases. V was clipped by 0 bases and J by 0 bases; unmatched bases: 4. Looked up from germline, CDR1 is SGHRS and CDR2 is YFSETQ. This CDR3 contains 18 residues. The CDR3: CASSLAKGLAGSTDTQYF. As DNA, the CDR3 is TGCGCCAGCAGCTTGGCCAAGGGACTAGCGGGAAGCACAGATACGCAGTATTTT.

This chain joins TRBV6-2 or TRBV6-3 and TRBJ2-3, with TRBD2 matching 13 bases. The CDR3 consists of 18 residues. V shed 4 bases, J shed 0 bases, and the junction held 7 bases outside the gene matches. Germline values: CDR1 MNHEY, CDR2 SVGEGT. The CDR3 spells CASSFPTSGGPSTDTQYF. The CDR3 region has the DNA TGTGCCAGCAGTTTCCCGACTAGCGGGGGGCCAAGCACAGATACGCAGTATTTT.

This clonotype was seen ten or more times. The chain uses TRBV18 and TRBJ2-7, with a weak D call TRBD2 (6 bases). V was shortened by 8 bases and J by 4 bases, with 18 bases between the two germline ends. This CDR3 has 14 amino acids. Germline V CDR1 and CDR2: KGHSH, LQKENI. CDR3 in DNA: TGTGCCAGCGCAGGGCGGGGATTCTCTTACGAGCAGTACTTC. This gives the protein CASAGRGFSYEQYF.

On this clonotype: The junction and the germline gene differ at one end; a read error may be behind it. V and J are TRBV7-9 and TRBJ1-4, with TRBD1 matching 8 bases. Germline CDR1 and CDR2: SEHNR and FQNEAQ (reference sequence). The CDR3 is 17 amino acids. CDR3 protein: CASSSRGRGRETEKLFF. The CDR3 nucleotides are TGTGCCAGTAGCTCTCGGGGCAGGGGGCGCGAGACCGAAAAACTGTTTTTT.

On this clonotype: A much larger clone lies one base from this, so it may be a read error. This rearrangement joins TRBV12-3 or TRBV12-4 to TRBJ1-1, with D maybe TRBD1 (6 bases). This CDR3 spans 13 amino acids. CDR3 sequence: CASSRQVGTEALF. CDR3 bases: TGTGCCAGCAGTCGACAGGTTGGCACTGAAGCTCTCTTT.

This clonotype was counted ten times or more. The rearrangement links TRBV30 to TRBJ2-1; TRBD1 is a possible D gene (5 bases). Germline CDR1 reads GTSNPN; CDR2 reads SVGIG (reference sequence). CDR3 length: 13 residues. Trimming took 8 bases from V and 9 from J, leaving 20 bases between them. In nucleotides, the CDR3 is TGTGCCAAGTCCGACAGCCCCTGGGTTGAGCAGTTCTTC. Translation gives CAKSDSPWVEQFF.

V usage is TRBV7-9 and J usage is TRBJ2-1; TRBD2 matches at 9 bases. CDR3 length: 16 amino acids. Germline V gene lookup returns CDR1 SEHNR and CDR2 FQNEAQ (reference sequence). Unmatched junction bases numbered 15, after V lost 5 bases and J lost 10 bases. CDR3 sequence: CASSVDPSGGIGEQFF. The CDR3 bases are TGTGCCAGCAGCGTAGATCCGAGCGGGGGGATCGGCGAGCAGTTCTTC.

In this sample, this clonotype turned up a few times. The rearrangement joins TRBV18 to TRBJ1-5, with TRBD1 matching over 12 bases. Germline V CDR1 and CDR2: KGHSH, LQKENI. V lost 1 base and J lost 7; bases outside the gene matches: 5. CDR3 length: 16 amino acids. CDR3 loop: CASSPRGQGAGQPQHF. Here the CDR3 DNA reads TGTGCCAGCTCACCACGGGGACAGGGGGCTGGCCAGCCCCAGCATTTT.

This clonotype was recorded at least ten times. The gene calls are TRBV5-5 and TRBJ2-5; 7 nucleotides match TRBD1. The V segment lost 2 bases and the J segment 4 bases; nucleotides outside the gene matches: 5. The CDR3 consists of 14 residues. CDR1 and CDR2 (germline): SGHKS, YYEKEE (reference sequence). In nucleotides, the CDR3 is TGTGCCAGCAGCTTACAGGGGTGGGGAGAGACCCAGTACTTC. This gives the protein CASSLQGWGETQYF.

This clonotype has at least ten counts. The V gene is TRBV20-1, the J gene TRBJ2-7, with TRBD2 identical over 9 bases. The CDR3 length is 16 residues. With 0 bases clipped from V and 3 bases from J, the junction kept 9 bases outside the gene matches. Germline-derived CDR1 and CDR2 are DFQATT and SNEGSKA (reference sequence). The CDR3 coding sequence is TGCAGTGCTAGAGATGGGTACAGCGGGGGGAACTACGAGCAGTACTTC. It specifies CSARDGYSGGNYEQYF.

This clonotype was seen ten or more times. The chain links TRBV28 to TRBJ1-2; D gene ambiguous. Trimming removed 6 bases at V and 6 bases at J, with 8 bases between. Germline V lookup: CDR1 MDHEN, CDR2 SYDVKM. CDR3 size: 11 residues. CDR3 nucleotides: TGTGCCAGCAGGGGTGCGGATGGCTACACCTTC. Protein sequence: CASRGADGYTF.

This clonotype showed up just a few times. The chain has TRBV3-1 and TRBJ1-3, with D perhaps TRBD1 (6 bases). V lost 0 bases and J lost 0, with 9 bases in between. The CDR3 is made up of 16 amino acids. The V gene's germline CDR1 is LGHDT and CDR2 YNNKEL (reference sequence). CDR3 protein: CASSQDGQPSGNTIYF. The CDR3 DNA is TGTGCCAGCAGCCAAGATGGACAGCCCTCTGGAAACACCATATATTTT.

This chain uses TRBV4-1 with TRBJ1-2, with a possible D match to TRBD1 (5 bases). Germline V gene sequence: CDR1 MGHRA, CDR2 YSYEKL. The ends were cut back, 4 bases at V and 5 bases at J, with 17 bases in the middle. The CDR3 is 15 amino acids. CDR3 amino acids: CASSPLGTSGYGYTF. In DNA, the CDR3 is TGCGCCAGCAGCCCCCTAGGGACTTCTGGGTATGGCTACACCTTC.

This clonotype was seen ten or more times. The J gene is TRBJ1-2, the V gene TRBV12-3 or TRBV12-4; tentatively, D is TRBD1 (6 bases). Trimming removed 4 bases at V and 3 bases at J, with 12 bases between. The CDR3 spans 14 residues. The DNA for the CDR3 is TGTGCCAGCAGTTCCTACAGGGAGGACTATGGCTACACCTTC. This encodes CASSSYREDYGYTF.

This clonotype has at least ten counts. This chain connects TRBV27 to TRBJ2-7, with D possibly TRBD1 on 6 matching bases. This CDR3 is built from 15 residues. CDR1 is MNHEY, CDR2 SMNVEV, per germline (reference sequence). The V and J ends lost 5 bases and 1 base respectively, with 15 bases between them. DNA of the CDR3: TGTGCCAGCAGTCCACAGGGCCCGCTTTCCTACGAGCAGTACTTC. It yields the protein CASSPQGPLSYEQYF.

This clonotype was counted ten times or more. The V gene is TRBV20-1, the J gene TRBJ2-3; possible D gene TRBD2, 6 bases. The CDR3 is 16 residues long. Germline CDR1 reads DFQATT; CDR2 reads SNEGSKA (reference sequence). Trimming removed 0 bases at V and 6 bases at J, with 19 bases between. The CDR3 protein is CSARDDSGGTPDTQYF. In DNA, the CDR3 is TGCAGTGCTAGAGATGACTCGGGCGGGACTCCCGATACGCAGTATTTT.

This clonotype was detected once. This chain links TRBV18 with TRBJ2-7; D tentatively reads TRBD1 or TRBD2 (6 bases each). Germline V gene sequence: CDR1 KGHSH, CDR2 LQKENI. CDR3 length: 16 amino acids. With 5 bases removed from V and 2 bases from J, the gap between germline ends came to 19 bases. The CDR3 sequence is CASSDPWGAKAYEQYF. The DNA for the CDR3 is TGTGCCAGCTCAGACCCATGGGGGGCCAAAGCCTACGAGCAGTACTTC.

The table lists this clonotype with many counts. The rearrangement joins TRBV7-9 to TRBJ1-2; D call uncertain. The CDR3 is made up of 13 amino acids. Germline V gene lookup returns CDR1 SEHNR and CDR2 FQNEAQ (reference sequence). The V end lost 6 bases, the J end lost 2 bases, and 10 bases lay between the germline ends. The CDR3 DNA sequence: TGTGCCAGCAGGCGGACGGAGAACTATGGCTACACCTTC. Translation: CASRRTENYGYTF.

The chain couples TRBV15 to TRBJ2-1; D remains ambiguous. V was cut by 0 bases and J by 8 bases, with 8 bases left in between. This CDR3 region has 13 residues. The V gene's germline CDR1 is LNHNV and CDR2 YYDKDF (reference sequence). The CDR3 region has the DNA TGTGCCACCAGCAGAGACCCCGGTGATGAGCAGTTCTTC. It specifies CATSRDPGDEQFF.

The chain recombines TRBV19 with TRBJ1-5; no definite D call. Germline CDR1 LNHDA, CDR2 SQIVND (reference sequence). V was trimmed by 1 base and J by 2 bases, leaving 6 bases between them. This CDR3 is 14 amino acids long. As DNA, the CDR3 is TGTGCCAGTAGTATAGCTGGTGGCAATCAGCCCCAGCATTTT. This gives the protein CASSIAGGNQPQHF. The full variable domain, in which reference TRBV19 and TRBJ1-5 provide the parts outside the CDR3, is DGGITQSPKYLFRKEGQNVTLSCEQNLNHDAMYWYRQDPGQGLRLIYYSQIVNDFQKGDIAEGYSVSREKKESFPLTVTSAQKNPTAFYLCASSIAGGNQPQHFGDGTRLSIL.

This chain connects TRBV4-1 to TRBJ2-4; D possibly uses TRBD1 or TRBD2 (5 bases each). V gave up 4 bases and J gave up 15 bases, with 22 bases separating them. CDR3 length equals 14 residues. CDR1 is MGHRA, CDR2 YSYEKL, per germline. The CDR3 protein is CASSLLVGERVGYF. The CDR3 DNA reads TGCGCCAGCAGCCTCCTGGTGGGGGAAAGGGTTGGGTACTTC.

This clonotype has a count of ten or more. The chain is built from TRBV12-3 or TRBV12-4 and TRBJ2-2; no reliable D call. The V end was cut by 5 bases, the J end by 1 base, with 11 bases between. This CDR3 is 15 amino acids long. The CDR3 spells CASSLTPKNTGELFF. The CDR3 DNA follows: TGTGCCAGCAGTCTCACTCCCAAGAACACCGGGGAGCTGTTTTTT.

In DNA form, the CDR3 reads TGTGCCAGCAGTTCCCTCAAACGGGACAGGGATGTGGAGCAGTACTTC. As protein: CASSSLKRDRDVEQYF. The chain has TRBV11-2 and TRBJ2-7; 9 bases align to TRBD1. V lost 6 bases and J lost 7; bases outside the gene matches: 16. The CDR3 length is 16 residues. Germline V gene lookup returns CDR1 SGHAT and CDR2 FQNNGV.

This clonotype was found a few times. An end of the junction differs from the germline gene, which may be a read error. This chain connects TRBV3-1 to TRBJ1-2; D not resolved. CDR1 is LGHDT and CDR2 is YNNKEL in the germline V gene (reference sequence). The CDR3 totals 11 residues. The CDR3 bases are TGTGCCAGCGGCCAAGGGTTTGGCTACACCTTC. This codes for CASGQGFGYTF.

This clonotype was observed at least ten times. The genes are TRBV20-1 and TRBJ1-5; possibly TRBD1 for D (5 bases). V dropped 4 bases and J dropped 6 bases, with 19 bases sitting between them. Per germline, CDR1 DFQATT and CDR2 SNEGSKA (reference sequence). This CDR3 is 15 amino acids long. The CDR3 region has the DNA TGCAGTGCTACGCAAGGCCAGGGCGTAGGTCAGCCCCAGCATTTT. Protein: CSATQGQGVGQPQHF.

CDR3 in DNA: TGTGCCAGCAACCGCTGGGGGCAGGGACCCCGAGGGGAGCAGCCCCAGCATTTT. Its protein is CASNRWGQGPRGEQPQHF. The rearrangement joins TRBV6-1 to TRBJ1-5; possibly TRBD1 for D (6 bases). The germline V gene encodes CDR1 MNHNS and CDR2 SASEGT. This CDR3 contains 18 residues. Trimming removed 7 bases at V and 7 bases at J, with 29 bases between.

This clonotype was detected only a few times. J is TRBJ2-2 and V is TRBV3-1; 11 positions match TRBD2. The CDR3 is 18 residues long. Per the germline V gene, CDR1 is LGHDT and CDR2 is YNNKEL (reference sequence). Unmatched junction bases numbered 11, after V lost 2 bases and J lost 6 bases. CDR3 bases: TGTGCCAGCAGCCAACCGACTAGCGGGAACACTCGTCCCGGGGAGCTGTTTTTT. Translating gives CASSQPTSGNTRPGELFF.

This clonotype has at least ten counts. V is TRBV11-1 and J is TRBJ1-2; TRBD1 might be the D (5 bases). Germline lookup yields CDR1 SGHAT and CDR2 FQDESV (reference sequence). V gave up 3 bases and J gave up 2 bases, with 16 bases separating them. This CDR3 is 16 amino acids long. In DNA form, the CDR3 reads TGTGCCAGCAGCTTTAGCGGAGGACATATAAACTATGGCTACACCTTC. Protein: CASSFSGGHINYGYTF.

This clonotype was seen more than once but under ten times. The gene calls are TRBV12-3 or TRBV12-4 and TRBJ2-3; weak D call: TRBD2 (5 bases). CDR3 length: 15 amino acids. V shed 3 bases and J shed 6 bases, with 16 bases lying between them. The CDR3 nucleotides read TGTGCCAGCAGTTTGGCGGGTTCAAAAGCGGATACGCAGTATTTT. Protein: CASSLAGSKADTQYF.

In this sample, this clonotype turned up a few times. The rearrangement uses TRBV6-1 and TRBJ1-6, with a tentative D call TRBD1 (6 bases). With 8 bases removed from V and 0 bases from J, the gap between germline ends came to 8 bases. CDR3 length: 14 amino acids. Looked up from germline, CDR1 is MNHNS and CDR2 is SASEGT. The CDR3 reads CASADSSYNSPLHF. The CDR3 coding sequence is TGTGCCAGCGCGGACAGCTCCTATAATTCACCCCTCCACTTT.